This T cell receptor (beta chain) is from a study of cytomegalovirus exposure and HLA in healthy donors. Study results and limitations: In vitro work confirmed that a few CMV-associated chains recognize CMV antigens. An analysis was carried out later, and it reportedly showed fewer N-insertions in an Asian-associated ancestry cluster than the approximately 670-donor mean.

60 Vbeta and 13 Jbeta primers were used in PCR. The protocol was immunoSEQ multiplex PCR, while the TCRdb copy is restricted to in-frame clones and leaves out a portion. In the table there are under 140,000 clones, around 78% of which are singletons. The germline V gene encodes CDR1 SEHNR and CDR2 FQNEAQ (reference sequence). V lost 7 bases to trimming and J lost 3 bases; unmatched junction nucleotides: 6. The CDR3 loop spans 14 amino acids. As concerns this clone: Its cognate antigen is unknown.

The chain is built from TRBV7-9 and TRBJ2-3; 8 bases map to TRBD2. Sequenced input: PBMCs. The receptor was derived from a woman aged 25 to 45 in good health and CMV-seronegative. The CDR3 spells CASNPGLVTDTQYF. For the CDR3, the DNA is TGTGCCAGCAATCCGGGACTAGTTACAGATACGCAGTATTTT. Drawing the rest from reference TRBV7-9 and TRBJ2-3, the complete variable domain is DTGVSQNPRHKITKRGQNVTFRCDPISEHNRLYWYRQTLGQGPEFLTYFQNEAQLEKSRLLSDRFSAERPKGSFSTLEIQRTEQGDSAMYLCASNPGLVTDTQYFGPGTRLTVL.